The 14 T cell receptor beta chains below come from one sample, sequenced in a study of shared clonotypes between healthy human individuals. Assay: immunoSEQ multiplex PCR; the TCRdb copy retains only in-frame clones and omits some. The table records 2 million to 2.5 million clones, approximately 93% of them present only once. Sequenced input: naive CD4+ T cells from PBMCs. As for subset: CD45RA+ positively selected. These receptor sequences come from a man aged 18 to 30 in good health. Some clones in this sample may be carry-over from other donors' samples.

The chain carries TRBV28 and TRBJ2-7, with D perhaps TRBD1 (5 bases). V gave up 2 bases and J gave up 3 bases, with 11 bases separating them. This CDR3 has 14 amino acids. Germline-derived CDR1 and CDR2 are MDHEN and SYDVKM. The CDR3 protein is CASSLPRQGYEQYF. In DNA, the CDR3 is TGTGCCAGCAGTTTACCACGCCAGGGCTACGAGCAGTACTTC. Full variable domain (outside the CDR3, taken from reference TRBV28 and TRBJ2-7): DVKVTQSSRYLVKRTGEKVFLECVQDMDHENMFWYRQDPGLGLRLIYFSYDVKMKEKGDIPEGYSVSREKKERFSLILESASTNQTSMYLCASSLPRQGYEQYFGPGTRLTVT.

The V call is TRBV7-9, the J call TRBJ1-4; 7 nucleotides match TRBD1. The V segment lost 1 base and the J segment 0 bases; nucleotides outside the gene matches: 5. Germline CDR1 and CDR2: SEHNR and FQNEAQ (reference sequence). This CDR3 has 17 amino acids. CDR3 in DNA: TGTGCCAGCAGCTTAGATGGGCAGGGGGCAACTAATGAAAAACTGTTTTTT. This translates into CASSLDGQGATNEKLFF.

The rearrangement uses TRBV5-1 and TRBJ2-1, with 11 bases aligning to TRBD2. Germline assignment: CDR1 SGHRS and CDR2 YFSETQ. Unmatched junction bases numbered 4, after V lost 5 bases and J lost 0 bases. This CDR3 contains 16 residues. The CDR3 sequence is CASRQTSGSSYNEQFF. The CDR3 nucleotides are TGCGCCAGCAGACAAACTAGCGGGAGCTCCTACAATGAGCAGTTCTTC.

This rearrangement joins TRBV2 to TRBJ2-1; 11 bases are a match to TRBD2. The CDR3 sequence is 15 residues long. Germline V gene data show CDR1 as SNHLY and CDR2 as FYNNEI. Trimming took 5 bases from V and 6 from J; bases not matched to a gene: 6. Here the CDR3 reads CASSLSGRAANEQFF. For the CDR3, the DNA is TGTGCCAGCAGTCTTAGCGGGAGGGCCGCCAATGAGCAGTTCTTC.

The chain combines TRBV5-1 with TRBJ2-5; 8 bases are shared with TRBD1. Looked up from germline, CDR1 is SGHRS and CDR2 is YFSETQ. Germline trimming cut 0 bases from V and 5 bases from J; bases unmatched to any gene: 6. CDR3 length: 15 amino acids. This chain's CDR3 is CASSLDARGLETQYF. CDR3 nucleotide sequence: TGCGCCAGCAGCTTGGACGCCAGGGGGCTCGAGACCCAGTACTTC.

J is TRBJ1-2 and V is TRBV6-5; 9 nucleotides line up with TRBD1. The CDR3 has 14 amino acids. Germline trimming cut 5 bases from V and 4 bases from J; bases unmatched to any gene: 5. CDR1 MNHEY and CDR2 SVGAGI come from the germline V gene. This chain's CDR3 is CASSPRDRVYGYTF. CDR3 sequence (DNA): TGTGCCAGCAGTCCACGGGACAGGGTCTATGGCTACACCTTC.

The rearrangement joins TRBV5-1 to TRBJ2-2; the match to TRBD2 covers 7 bases. The V and J ends lost 1 base and 3 bases, in that order; junction bases with no gene match: 6. The CDR3 has 16 residues. The germline CDR1 and CDR2 sequences are SGHRS and YFSETQ. In nucleotides, the CDR3 is TGCGCCAGCAGCTTGTTGCCTAGCGGCGACACCGGGGAGCTGTTTTTT. It specifies CASSLLPSGDTGELFF.

The chain has TRBV29-1 and TRBJ2-2; D is undetermined. This CDR3 has 15 residues. Trimming took 1 base from V and 7 from J, leaving 16 bases between them. From germline, CDR1 is SQVTM and CDR2 ANQGSEA. Here the CDR3 DNA reads TGCAGCGTTGAAGCCTGGCAGACCTACGGCGGGGAGCTGTTTTTT. As protein: CSVEAWQTYGGELFF.

The J gene is TRBJ2-2, the V gene TRBV4-2, with 9 positions matching TRBD1. CDR3 size: 17 residues. Germline CDR1 LGHNA, CDR2 YNFKEQ. The ends lost 2 bases at V and 5 bases at J; junction bases unmatched: 9. The CDR3 sequence: CASSQSPGQGGTGELFF. CDR3 DNA sequence: TGTGCCAGCAGCCAATCCCCGGGACAGGGTGGGACCGGGGAGCTGTTTTTT.

The chain recombines TRBV7-6 with TRBJ1-4; D uncertain. The CDR3 runs 15 residues. The V end lost 1 base, the J end lost 4 bases, and 10 bases lay between the germline ends. Per germline, CDR1 SGHVS and CDR2 FNYEAQ. Here the CDR3 DNA reads TGTGCCAGCAGCTTAGAAGCCGGTAGTAATGAAAAACTGTTTTTT. This translates into CASSLEAGSNEKLFF.

This clone was seen a few times. V usage is TRBV28 and J usage is TRBJ1-5, with a possible D match to TRBD1 (6 bases). Germline CDR1 reads MDHEN; CDR2 reads SYDVKM. This CDR3 is built from 16 residues. Trimming removed 4 bases from V and 3 bases from J, with 16 bases in between. The CDR3 coding sequence is TGTGCCAGCAGTTCCCCACAGGGTGTAATCAATCAGCCCCAGCATTTT. Translation gives CASSSPQGVINQPQHF.

The chain has TRBV28 and TRBJ2-7, with D maybe TRBD2 (6 bases). The CDR3 sequence is 15 residues long. CDR1 and CDR2 from the germline V gene are MDHEN and SYDVKM. The V end lost 3 bases, the J end lost 2 bases, and 14 bases lay between the germline ends. The CDR3 protein is CASSFGGPDPYEQYF. The CDR3 DNA reads TGTGCCAGCAGTTTTGGAGGGCCGGATCCCTACGAGCAGTACTTC.

The chain couples TRBV6-1 to TRBJ1-5; the D is unclear. This CDR3 is built from 16 residues. The V and J ends lost 3 bases and 3 bases respectively, with 15 bases between them. Per germline, CDR1 MNHNS and CDR2 SASEGT. CDR3 sequence: CASSDYRRTYNQPQHF. CDR3 DNA sequence: TGTGCCAGCAGTGATTATCGACGGACCTACAATCAGCCCCAGCATTTT.

As for this clone: Relative to the germline gene, one junction end is altered; a read error may explain this. The gene calls are TRBV6-1 and TRBJ1-1; D remains ambiguous. CDR3 length: 11 residues. Per the germline V gene, CDR1 is MNHNS and CDR2 is SASEGT. The CDR3 is CASREATEAFF. CDR3 in DNA: TGTGCCAGCAGGGAAGCCACTGAAGCTTTCTTT.